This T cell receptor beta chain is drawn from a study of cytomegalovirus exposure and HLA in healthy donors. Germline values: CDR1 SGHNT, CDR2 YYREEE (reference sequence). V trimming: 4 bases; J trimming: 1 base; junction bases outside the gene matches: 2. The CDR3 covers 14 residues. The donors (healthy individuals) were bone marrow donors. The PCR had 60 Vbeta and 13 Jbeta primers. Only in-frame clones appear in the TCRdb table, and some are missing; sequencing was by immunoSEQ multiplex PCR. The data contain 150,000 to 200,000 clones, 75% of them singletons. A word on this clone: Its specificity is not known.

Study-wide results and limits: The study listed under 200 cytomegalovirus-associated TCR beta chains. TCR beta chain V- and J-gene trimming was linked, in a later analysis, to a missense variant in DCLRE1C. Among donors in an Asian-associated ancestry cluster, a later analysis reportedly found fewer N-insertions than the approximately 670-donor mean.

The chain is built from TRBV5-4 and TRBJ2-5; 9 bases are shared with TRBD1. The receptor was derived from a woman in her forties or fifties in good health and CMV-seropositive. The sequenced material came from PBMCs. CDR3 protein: CASSRDRAQETQYF. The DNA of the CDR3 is TGTGCCAGCAGCCGGGACAGGGCCCAAGAGACCCAGTACTTC.